This T cell receptor beta chain was sequenced for a study of blood T cell repertoires in COVID-19. In the study overall: Material from acute and convalescent COVID-19 was sourced from the United States, Italy and Spain. Nucleic acid was either cDNA or gDNA, and it came from T cells, B-cell-depleted T cells, or PBMCs.

The table lists this clone with a count of one. The germline gives CDR1 SGHVS, CDR2 FQNEAQ. The CDR3 runs to 16 residues. Trimming removed 1 base from V and 0 bases from J; junction bases left unmatched: 3. Per the original data handling: Estimates of nucleated cell counts were drawn from the amplification of reference gene primers. Clones were read by immunoSEQ multiplex PCR, and TCRdb kept only the in-frame ones, dropping some. V, J and clone size reflect that table, while D and trimming were determined from the DNA. The sample records some 200,000 clones, about 80% being singletons. The V and J genes are TRBV7-8 and TRBJ1-5, with TRBD1 matching 7 bases. What was sequenced was peripheral blood. The TCR was taken from a young man with active or convalescent COVID-19. CDR3 in DNA: TGTGCCAGCAGCTTAGAGGGACAGACTAGCAATCAGCCCCAGCATTTT. This codes for CASSLEGQTSNQPQHF.